This T cell receptor (beta chain) is from a study of technical replicates of blood from four donors. Measured with immunoSEQ multiplex PCR; TCRdb has only the in-frame clones, and not every one. The sample holds roughly 69,000 clones, less than 98% seen once. The CDR3 has 19 residues. Germline loops: CDR1 LGHNA, CDR2 YNFKEQ. J lost 1 base, V lost 0 bases, and 10 bases had no gene match. The clonotype originates from a human donor in good health. The V call is TRBV4-2, the J call TRBJ2-3; 10 positions agree with TRBD2. What was sequenced was T cells isolated from PBMCs. The CDR3 DNA follows: TGTGCCAGCAGCCAAGAGATGGCGGGAGCGGGAGGGGGCACAGATACGCAGTATTTT. The encoded protein is CASSQEMAGAGGGTDTQYF.